Listed below are T cell receptor beta chains from one sample, sequenced in a study of cytomegalovirus exposure and HLA in healthy donors. The protocol was immunoSEQ multiplex PCR, while the TCRdb copy is restricted to in-frame clones and leaves out a portion. Of 150,000 or so clones listed, 75% to 90% are singletons. The material sequenced was PBMCs. The receptor source for this set is a man aged 18-30 years in good health and CMV-seropositive. The CDR3 runs from the conserved cysteine through the conserved F or W. Each record gives: D gene, V gene, clone size, J gene, CDR3 protein, CDR3 DNA. D genes are given only for firm matches. Rows may omit the clone size; those that give it use once, few, many or a size class.

TRBD1	TRBV7-2	-	TRBJ1-3	CASSLGSNRGSGNTIYF	TGTGCCAGCAGCTTAGGTTCAAACAGGGGGTCTGGAAACACCATATATTTT
-	TRBV6-5	-	TRBJ1-1	CASTLDSMNTEAFF	TGTGCCAGCACCTTAGACAGTATGAACACTGAAGCTTTCTTT
-	TRBV6-5	-	TRBJ1-2	CASSTGSSGYTF	TGTGCCAGCAGTACAGGATCTAGTGGCTACACCTTC
TRBD2	TRBV9	-	TRBJ2-5	CASSVATSGRETQYF	TGTGCCAGCAGCGTAGCAACTAGCGGGAGAGAGACCCAGTACTTC
-	TRBV19	-	TRBJ1-2	CASSIGWAGGYTF	TGTGCCAGTAGTATAGGGTGGGCTGGAGGCTACACCTTC
-	TRBV5-6	once	TRBJ2-7	CASSFSGGAYEQYF	TGTGCCAGCAGCTTTTCGGGCGGGGCCTACGAGCAGTACTTC
TRBD1	TRBV5-1	-	TRBJ2-7	CASSLDDRVRAYEQYF	TGCGCCAGCAGCTTGGACGACAGGGTACGAGCCTACGAGCAGTACTTC
TRBD1	TRBV5-4	-	TRBJ2-6	CASTPGQGEYSGANVLTF	TGTGCCAGCACTCCGGGACAGGGAGAGTACTCTGGGGCCAACGTCCTGACTTTC
-	TRBV19	-	TRBJ2-3	CASSIDRGTDTQYF	TGTGCCAGTAGTATAGATCGAGGAACAGATACGCAGTATTTT
-	TRBV5-6	-	TRBJ1-3	CASSSWGVDTIYF	TGTGCCAGCAGCTCTTGGGGGGTTGACACCATATATTTT
-	TRBV4-2	-	TRBJ2-7	CASSPLRQAAGEQYF	TGTGCCAGCAGCCCCCTGAGGCAGGCCGCGGGGGAGCAGTACTTC
-	TRBV2	few	TRBJ2-5	CASRNPGAETQYF	TGTGCCAGCCGAAATCCCGGTGCGGAGACCCAGTACTTC
-	TRBV19	-	TRBJ1-5	CASSPTWSNQPQHF	TGTGCCAGTAGCCCCACATGGAGCAATCAGCCCCAGCATTTT
TRBD2	TRBV5-4	-	TRBJ2-7	CASSSGLKVEQYF	TGTGCCAGCAGCTCGGGACTAAAGGTCGAGCAGTACTTC
TRBD2	TRBV4-1	-	TRBJ2-7	CASSQEGGGSPAYEQYF	TGCGCCAGCAGCCAAGAGGGCGGCGGGAGCCCCGCCTACGAGCAGTACTTC
TRBD1	TRBV15	-	TRBJ1-5	CATSTDRGNQPQHF	TGTGCCACCAGCACTGACAGGGGAAATCAGCCCCAGCATTTT
-	TRBV11-2	-	TRBJ2-2	CASRGIRGANTGELFF	TGTGCCAGCAGGGGGATTCGGGGGGCCAACACCGGGGAGCTGTTTTTT
TRBD1	TRBV9	-	TRBJ2-3	CASSADRGYTDTQYF	TGTGCCAGCAGCGCCGACAGGGGTTACACAGATACGCAGTATTTT
-	TRBV6-5	once	TRBJ1-4	CASSYSIVNEKLFF	TGTGCCAGCAGTTACAGCATCGTTAATGAAAAACTGTTTTTT
TRBD1	TRBV27	-	TRBJ2-7	CASSLRQGSYEQYF	TGTGCCAGCAGTTTAAGACAGGGCTCCTACGAGCAGTACTTC
TRBD1	TRBV7-9	-	TRBJ1-2	CASSPQGVGYGYTF	TGTGCCAGCAGCCCACAGGGGGTGGGCTATGGCTACACCTTC
TRBD1	TRBV28	-	TRBJ1-2	CATETGTGYGYTF	TGTGCCACTGAAACCGGGACAGGGTATGGCTACACCTTC
-	TRBV18	-	TRBJ1-2	CASSPQGERGYTF	TGTGCCAGCTCACCCCAGGGTGAACGTGGCTACACCTTC
-	TRBV5-1	few	TRBJ1-2	CASSLGTNYGYTF	TGCGCCAGCAGCTTGGGGACAAACTATGGCTACACCTTC
-	TRBV5-6	few	TRBJ2-2	CASSLAGVAGVSTGELFF	TGTGCCAGCAGCTTGGCAGGGGTGGCGGGAGTTAGCACCGGGGAGCTGTTTTTT
-	TRBV4-3	-	TRBJ2-3	CASSQELADYTDTQYF	TGCGCCAGCAGCCAAGAGCTAGCCGATTACACAGATACGCAGTATTTT
TRBD2	TRBV18	-	TRBJ2-1	CASSSKMSLAGSEQFF	TGTGCCAGCTCATCAAAGATGAGTCTAGCGGGGAGCGAGCAGTTCTTC
-	TRBV6-6	-	TRBJ2-1	CASSPRGAGTFNEQFF	TGTGCCAGCAGCCCGCGGGGAGCGGGGACATTCAATGAGCAGTTCTTC
-	TRBV9	-	TRBJ2-1	CASSYGRQGIGHEQFF	TGTGCCAGCAGCTATGGGAGACAAGGGATTGGGCATGAGCAGTTCTTC
-	TRBV5-5	-	TRBJ2-1	CASSFPGVGGNEQFF	TGTGCCAGCAGCTTTCCGGGGGTTGGGGGCAATGAGCAGTTCTTC
-	TRBV7-2	-	TRBJ2-7	CASSLEAQSSYEQYF	TGTGCCAGCAGCTTAGAAGCCCAAAGCTCCTACGAGCAGTACTTC
-	TRBV30	-	TRBJ2-3	CATSGGHTDTQYF	TGTGCCACCTCAGGGGGGCATACAGATACGCAGTATTTT
-	TRBV5-1	-	TRBJ1-1	CASSRGVGPQKRGNTEAFF	TGCGCCAGCAGCCGGGGGGTGGGCCCCCAGAAAAGGGGGAACACTGAAGCTTTCTTT
TRBD2	TRBV7-2	once	TRBJ2-2	CASSYPGLAGTGELFF	TGTGCCAGCAGTTACCCGGGACTAGCGGGCACCGGGGAGCTGTTTTTT
TRBD2	TRBV29-1	-	TRBJ2-1	CSVVGTSGINEQFF	TGCAGCGTTGTAGGGACTAGCGGGATCAATGAGCAGTTCTTC
-	TRBV18	-	TRBJ2-5	CASSRRGSQETQYF	TGTGCCAGCTCACGGAGGGGAAGTCAAGAGACCCAGTACTTC
-	TRBV5-4	-	TRBJ1-2	CASSLPQGGYTF	TGTGCCAGCAGCTTGCCCCAGGGCGGCTACACCTTC
TRBD2	TRBV5-1	-	TRBJ2-2	CASSLRTSGRDGELFF	TGCGCCAGCAGCTTGAGGACTAGCGGGAGGGACGGGGAGCTGTTTTTT
TRBD2	TRBV6-1	-	TRBJ2-5	CASRTSAGETQYF	TGTGCCAGCCGTACTAGCGCTGGAGAGACCCAGTACTTC
-	TRBV25-1	-	TRBJ1-1	CASSSPTGSNTEAFF	TGTGCCAGCTCCTCCCCGACAGGTTCGAACACTGAAGCTTTCTTT
-	TRBV27	-	TRBJ2-1	CASSNRDEQFF	TGTGCCAGCAGCAACCGGGATGAGCAGTTCTTC
-	TRBV7-3	-	TRBJ2-1	CASSASGGRGVNEQFF	TGTGCCAGCAGCGCAAGTGGTGGCAGGGGAGTCAATGAGCAGTTCTTC
TRBD1	TRBV5-4	-	TRBJ2-7	CASSLDRGYEQYF	TGTGCCAGCAGCTTGGACAGGGGCTACGAGCAGTACTTC
-	TRBV7-2	-	TRBJ1-2	CASSLVSGDPYGYTF	TGTGCCAGCAGCTTAGTATCAGGGGACCCCTATGGCTACACCTTC
TRBD1	TRBV27	-	TRBJ1-6	CASTADRVRSPLHF	TGTGCCAGCACCGCGGACAGGGTCCGTTCACCCCTCCACTTT
-	TRBV4-3	-	TRBJ2-1	CASSQLRGLNRALPYNEQFF	TGCGCCAGCAGCCAACTTCGTGGGCTTAATCGCGCGTTACCCTACAATGAGCAGTTCTTC
-	TRBV27	-	TRBJ1-6	CASSPAGGVNSPLHF	TGTGCCAGCAGTCCCGCGGGGGGAGTTAATTCACCCCTCCACTTT
-	TRBV19	-	TRBJ2-5	CASSTPMGPETQYF	TGTGCCAGTAGTACGCCTATGGGGCCAGAGACCCAGTACTTC
-	TRBV5-1	-	TRBJ2-7	CASSLGRANHYEQYF	TGCGCCAGCAGCTTGGGGCGGGCGAACCACTACGAGCAGTACTTC
-	TRBV7-2	-	TRBJ2-7	CASSLELGDTLYEQYF	TGTGCCAGCAGCTTAGAATTAGGGGATACTCTCTACGAGCAGTACTTC
TRBD1	TRBV6-5	-	TRBJ2-6	CASRPDRGRANVLTF	TGTGCCAGCAGGCCGGACAGGGGGCGGGCCAACGTCCTGACTTTC